This T cell receptor (beta chain) emerged from a study of shared clonotypes between healthy human individuals (dated by TCRdb to about 2020). Concerning the study at large: The cohort included three men and two women between 18 and 49 years of age. For each donor, CD4 naive and CD4 memory were each run on three plates, CD8 naive on two plates, and CD8 memory on one plate. The study deeply sequenced blood TCR repertoires of five healthy adults to estimate repertoire size and the extent of clonotype sharing between individuals. Libraries were prepared and TCR repertoires were sequenced by different laboratories using diverse techniques, in order to increase sequencing depth and limit assay-specific biases. Between about 0.85 and 9.5 billion PBMCs per donor were obtained by leukapheresis.

The donors were healthy, HIV-negative adults who had no recently reported acute infections or vaccinations. Every donor was a Caucasian adult living in Nashville, Tennessee, USA. CD4+ T cells were enriched by magnetic negative selection, after which naive cells were positively selected on CD45RA and the negative fraction was taken as the memory subset. After blood collection by leukapheresis, PBMCs were isolated using Ficoll-Histopaque density gradient centrifugation and then cryopreserved in the vapor phase of liquid nitrogen. Analytical flow cytometry was used to check the purity and quantity of each magnetically sorted T cell population. From each sorted fraction, genomic DNA was isolated and quantified by UV absorbance on a Nanodrop 2000c. Using the deep immunoSEQ assay, TCR CDR3 regions were amplified from genomic DNA by multiplex PCR. Extracted genomic DNA from each cell subset was distributed evenly across all wells of several immunoSEQ 96-well plates, and each plate was treated as a replicate. For sorted subsets, approximately 0.2 ug of genomic DNA, equivalent to around 30,000 T cell genomes, went into each replicate PCR. Purified libraries were measured with a Qubit 3.0 fluorometer, size-checked on a Bioanalyzer 2100, and measured again with the KAPA Library Quantification kit. Every immunoSEQ 96-well plate was sequenced on a separate single-read 150-cycle Illumina NextSeq 550 flow cell. Turning to the authors' computational methods: Because the immunoSEQ output included only junctional sequences and no quality scores, the filtering could not be the same as the filtering used for full-length reads. Sequences were annotated with PyIR, a Python wrapper for IgBLAST v1.9, and V/J genes and CDR3 were assigned using IMGT germline references. Reads with weak V/J assignments (E-value above 1e-6), missing CDR3, stop codons, out-of-frame junctions, or ambiguous translated residues were removed. V3J clonotypes were defined as sequences sharing an identical inferred V gene, J gene, and CDR3 amino acid sequence. The percentage overlap between two repertoires was calculated by dividing the number of shared unique clonotypes by the size of the smaller repertoire. Three approaches were used to assess repertoire richness: RTK rarefaction, the Chao1 estimator, and Recon v2.1 estimates of unobserved clonotypes. For all TCRbeta clonotypes obtained by the gDNA method from four donors, generation probabilities were computed with OLGA. The immuneACCESS repertoire file appears here via TCRdb, limited to in-frame rearrangements. These files lack a portion of the clones; in checked studies, under half of the deficit traces to unresolved V genes, and the cause of the others is not known. For V, J and clone size, that table is used; D and trimming come from the DNA. Here the sample has roughly 2.2 million clones; roughly 92% occur a single time. The ten largest make up approximately 0.4% of the sample.

Reading from cysteine to phenylalanine, the CDR3 counts 15 amino acids. This entry keeps only the CDR3 DNA: 45 bases, framed from base 1. Germline trimming amounts to 2 bases on V and 5 bases on J, with 2 as the count of junction bases outside the gene matches. Based on the germline V gene, the CDR1 and CDR2 sequences are SNHLY and FYNNEI. The study at large found these results: Even with the large sequencing depth, rarefaction of the sorted-subset datasets indicated that sequencing was incomplete. Estimated clonotype richness was generally larger for naive than for memory subsets. Compared with non-shared clonotypes, clonotypes shared by all four sorted-subset donors had higher generation probabilities. Because the study included a small number of donors, the genetic and exposure-history diversity represented was limited. Only blood was sampled, and tissue TCR repertoires likely differ from those in blood. Based on pairwise subsampling, the degree of clonotype sharing among donors was expected to be affected by sequencing depth. Across a handful of donors, about 5% of naive CD4, approximately 3.6% of naive CD8, 2.3% of memory CD4, and roughly 0.41% of memory CD8 clonotypes were shared.

Regarding this clone: The target of this receptor is not known. No clone much larger than this one lies a single base away; base qualities are absent.

This TCR was sampled from a young man in good health. Some clones in this sample may be carry-over from other donors' samples. Material for sequencing was naive CD4+ T cells from PBMCs. The sample's cell subset or site, from its label and the paper: CD45RA+ positively selected. The rearrangement combines TRBV2 with TRBJ2-2, and TRBD2 aligns with 10 junction nucleotides. The nucleotides are TGTGCCAGCAGTGAATGGACTAGCGGTACCGGGGAGCTGTTTTTT. Its translation reads: CASSEWTSGTGELFF.